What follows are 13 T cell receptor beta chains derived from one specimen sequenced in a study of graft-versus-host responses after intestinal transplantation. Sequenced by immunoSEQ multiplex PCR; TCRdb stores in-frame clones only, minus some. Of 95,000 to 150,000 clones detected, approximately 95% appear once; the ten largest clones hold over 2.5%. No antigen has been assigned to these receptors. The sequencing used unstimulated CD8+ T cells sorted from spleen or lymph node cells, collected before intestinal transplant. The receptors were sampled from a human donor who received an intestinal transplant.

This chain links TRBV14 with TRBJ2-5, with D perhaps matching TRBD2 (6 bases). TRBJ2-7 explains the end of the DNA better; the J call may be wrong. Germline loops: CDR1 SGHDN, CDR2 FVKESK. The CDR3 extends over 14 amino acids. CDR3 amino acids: CASSLRTKYYEQYF. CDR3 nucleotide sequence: TGTGCCAGCAGCCTCAGGACTAAATACTACGAGCAGTACTTC.

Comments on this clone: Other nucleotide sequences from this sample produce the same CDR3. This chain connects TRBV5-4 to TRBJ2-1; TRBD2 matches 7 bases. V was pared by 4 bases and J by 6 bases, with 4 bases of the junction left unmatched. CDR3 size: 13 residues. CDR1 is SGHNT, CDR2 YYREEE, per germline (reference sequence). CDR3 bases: TGTGCCAGCAGCCTGTGGGGGGGCAATGAGCAGTTCTTC. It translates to CASSLWGGNEQFF.

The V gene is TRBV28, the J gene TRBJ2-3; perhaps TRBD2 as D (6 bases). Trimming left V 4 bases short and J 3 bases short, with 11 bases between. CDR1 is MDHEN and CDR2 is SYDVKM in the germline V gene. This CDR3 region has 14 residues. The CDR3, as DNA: TGTGCCAGCAGTTCGGGACTTTTGACAGATACGCAGTATTTT. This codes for CASSSGLLTDTQYF.

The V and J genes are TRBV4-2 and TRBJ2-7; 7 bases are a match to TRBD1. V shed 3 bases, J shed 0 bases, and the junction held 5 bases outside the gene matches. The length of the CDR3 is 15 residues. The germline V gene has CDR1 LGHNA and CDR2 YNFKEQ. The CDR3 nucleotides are TGTGCCAGCAGCCAGGAACGACAGGGCTCCTACGAGCAGTACTTC. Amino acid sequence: CASSQERQGSYEQYF.

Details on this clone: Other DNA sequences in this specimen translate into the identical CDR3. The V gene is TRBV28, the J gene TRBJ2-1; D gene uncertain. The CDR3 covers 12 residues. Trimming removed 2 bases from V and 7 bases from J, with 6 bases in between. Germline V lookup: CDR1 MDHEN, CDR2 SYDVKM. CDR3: CASSLGGNEQFF. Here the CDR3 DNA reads TGTGCCAGCAGTTTAGGTGGGAATGAGCAGTTCTTC.

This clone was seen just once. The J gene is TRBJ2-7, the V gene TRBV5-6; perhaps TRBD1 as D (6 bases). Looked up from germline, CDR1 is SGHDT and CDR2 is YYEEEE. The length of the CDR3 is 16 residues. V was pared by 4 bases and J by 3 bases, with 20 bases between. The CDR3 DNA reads TGTGCCAGCAGCACTGAGAACATAGCAGGGGTCTACGAGCAGTACTTC. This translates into CASSTENIAGVYEQYF.

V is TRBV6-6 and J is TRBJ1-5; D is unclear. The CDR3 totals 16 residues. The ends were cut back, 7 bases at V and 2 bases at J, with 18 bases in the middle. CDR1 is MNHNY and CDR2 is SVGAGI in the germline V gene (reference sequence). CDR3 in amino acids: CASTLKGTRGNQPQHF. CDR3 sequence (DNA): TGTGCCAGCACCCTTAAGGGCACGCGGGGCAATCAGCCCCAGCATTTT.

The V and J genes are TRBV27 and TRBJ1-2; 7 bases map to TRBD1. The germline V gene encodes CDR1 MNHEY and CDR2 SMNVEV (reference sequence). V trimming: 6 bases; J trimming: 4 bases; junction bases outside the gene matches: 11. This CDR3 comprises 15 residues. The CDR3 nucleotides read TGTGCCAGCAGCCCGGGACAGTCTCCACTCTATGGCTACACCTTC. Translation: CASSPGQSPLYGYTF.

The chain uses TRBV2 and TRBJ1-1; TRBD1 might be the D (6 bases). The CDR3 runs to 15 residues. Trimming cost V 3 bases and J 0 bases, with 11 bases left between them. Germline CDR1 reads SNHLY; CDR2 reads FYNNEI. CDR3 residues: CASSDEGTMNTEAFF. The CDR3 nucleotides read TGTGCCAGCAGTGATGAGGGGACAATGAACACTGAAGCTTTCTTT.

CDR3 loop: CASSEGGGSIQYF. As DNA, the CDR3 is TGCGCCAGCAGTGAGGGGGGCGGGAGCATTCAGTACTTC. This chain connects TRBV10-2 to TRBJ2-4, with D possibly being TRBD2 (7 bases). Germline V lookup: CDR1 WSHSY, CDR2 SAAADI. The length of the CDR3 is 13 residues. V was trimmed by 2 bases and J by 9 bases, leaving 11 bases between them.

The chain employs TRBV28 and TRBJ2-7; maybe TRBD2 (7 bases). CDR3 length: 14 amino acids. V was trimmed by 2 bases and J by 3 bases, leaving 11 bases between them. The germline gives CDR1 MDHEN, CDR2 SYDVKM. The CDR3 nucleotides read TGTGCCAGCAGTTTAGTCGGGGGGCGCTACGAGCAGTACTTC. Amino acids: CASSLVGGRYEQYF.

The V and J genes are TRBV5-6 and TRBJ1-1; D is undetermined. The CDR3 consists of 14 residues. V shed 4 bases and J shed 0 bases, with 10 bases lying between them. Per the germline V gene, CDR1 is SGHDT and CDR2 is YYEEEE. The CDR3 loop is CASSLTPMNTEAFF. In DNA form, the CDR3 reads TGTGCCAGCAGCCTGACACCAATGAACACTGAAGCTTTCTTT.

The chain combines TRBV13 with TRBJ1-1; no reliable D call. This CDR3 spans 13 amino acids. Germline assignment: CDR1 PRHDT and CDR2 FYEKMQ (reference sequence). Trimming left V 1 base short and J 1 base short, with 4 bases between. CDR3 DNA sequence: TGTGCCAGCAGCTTAGCGCAGAACACTGAAGCTTTCTTT. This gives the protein CASSLAQNTEAFF.